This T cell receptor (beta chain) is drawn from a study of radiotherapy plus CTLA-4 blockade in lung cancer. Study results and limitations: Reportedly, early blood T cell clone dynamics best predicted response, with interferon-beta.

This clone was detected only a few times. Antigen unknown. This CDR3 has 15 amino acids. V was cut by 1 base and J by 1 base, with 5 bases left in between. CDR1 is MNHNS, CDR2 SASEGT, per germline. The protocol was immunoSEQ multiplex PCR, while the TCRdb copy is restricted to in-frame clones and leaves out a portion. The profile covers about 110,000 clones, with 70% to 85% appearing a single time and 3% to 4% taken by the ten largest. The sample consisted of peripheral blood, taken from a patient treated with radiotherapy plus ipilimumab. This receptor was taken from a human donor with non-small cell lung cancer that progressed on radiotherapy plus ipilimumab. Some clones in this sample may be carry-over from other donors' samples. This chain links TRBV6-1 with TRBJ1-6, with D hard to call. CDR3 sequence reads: CASSEVKSYNSPLHF. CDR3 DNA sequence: TGTGCCAGCAGTGAAGTGAAGTCCTATAATTCACCCCTCCACTTT.